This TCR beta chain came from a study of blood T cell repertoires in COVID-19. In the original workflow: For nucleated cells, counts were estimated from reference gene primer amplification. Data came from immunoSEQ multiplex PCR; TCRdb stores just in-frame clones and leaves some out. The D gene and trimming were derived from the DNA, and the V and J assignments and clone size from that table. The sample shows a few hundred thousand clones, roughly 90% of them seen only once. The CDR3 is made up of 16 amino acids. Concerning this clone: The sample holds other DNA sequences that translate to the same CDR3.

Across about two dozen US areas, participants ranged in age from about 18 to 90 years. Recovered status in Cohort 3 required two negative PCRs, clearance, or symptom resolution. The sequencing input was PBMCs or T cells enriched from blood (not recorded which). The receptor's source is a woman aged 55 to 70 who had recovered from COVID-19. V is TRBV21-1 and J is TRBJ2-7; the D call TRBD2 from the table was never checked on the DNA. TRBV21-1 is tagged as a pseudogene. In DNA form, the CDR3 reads TGTGCCAGCAGCAAAGCGGAGGCAGAACTATCCTACGAGCAGTACTTC. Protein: CASSKAEAELSYEQYF.